Listed here are 2 T cell receptor beta chains from one sample, sequenced in a study of neurological immune-mediated disorders. TCRdb passed the 5' RACE reads through MiXCR, listing each CDR3 protein once. The data hold fewer than 25,000 distinct CDR3 sequences, with about 12% observed a single time. The material sequenced was PBMCs. The receptors were gathered from a woman aged 60-75 years with HTLV-1-associated myelopathy (HAM/TSP).

This clonotype was seen ten or more times. J is TRBJ1-2 and V is TRBV27; D ambiguous. From germline, CDR1 is MNHEY and CDR2 SMNVEV (reference sequence). The CDR3 covers 13 residues. V was trimmed by 4 bases and J by 8 bases, leaving 14 bases between them. CDR3 in amino acids: CASSSTPNWGYTF. As DNA, the CDR3 is TGTGCCAGCAGTTCGACACCCAACTGGGGCTACACCTTC.

This clonotype was recorded a few times. The chain carries TRBV20-1 and TRBJ2-1, with 11 positions matching TRBD2. Trimming cost V 2 bases and J 8 bases; bases outside gene matches: 8. CDR1 is DFQATT, CDR2 SNEGSKA, per germline (reference sequence). CDR3 length: 15 residues. CDR3 region: CSARKLAGVGDEQFF. CDR3 coding DNA: TGCAGTGCTAGAAAACTAGCGGGAGTAGGCGATGAGCAGTTCTTC.